This TCR beta chain was retrieved from a study of neurological immune-mediated disorders (dated by TCRdb to about 2019). About the full investigation: Peripheral blood TCR-beta repertoires from patients with HTLV-I-associated myelopathy (HAM/TSP), patients with multiple sclerosis, and healthy controls were compared in the study using UMI-based sequencing. Longitudinal HAM/TSP and healthy donors had 3 time-points each (about 3-45 month intervals). Alongside PBMC samples, the set of approximately 100 TCR-beta libraries contained longitudinal samples, technical triplicates, and paired CD4+ and CD8+ T-cell subsets that had been sorted. The cohort comprised about 70 subjects: around 15 HAM/TSP patients, around 34 multiple sclerosis patients and approximately 20 healthy controls.

General conclusions and limits of the study: No identical CDR3 amino acid sequences were shared among expanded clones across subjects, suggesting private TCR-beta repertoires in all groups. TCR clonal expansion was highest in HAM/TSP patients and lowest in MS patients, with MS patients falling below even healthy controls.

This specimen's time point label, interpreted: longitudinal time-point 1 (baseline). For the unsorted PBMC libraries, 2 million PBMCs were stored in RNAlater at -80 degrees C until RNA extraction and were used to generate the libraries. Peripheral blood underwent Ficoll-Hypaque density gradient centrifugation to isolate PBMCs, which were then cryopreserved in liquid nitrogen. To synthesize cDNA, template-switch 5'RACE was performed with a primer carrying a 10-nucleotide random unique molecular identifier so that each TCR transcript was tagged. Over 180 million TCR-beta sequences, covering 15-18 subjects, were produced in each sequencing run. The RNeasy kit was used for extraction of total RNA. The KAPA Real-time Library Amplification kit was used to amplify TCR-beta VDJ regions with primers targeting the TCR constant region and the 5'RACE anchor. A first PCR added sample indexes and Illumina adaptors, after which a second PCR increased the library yield. After Ampure bead purification, the roughly 650 bp TCR product was size-selected on a 2% E-gel SizeSelection system. Before pooling, library quality was assessed on a Bioanalyzer, concentration was determined with Qubit, and library quantification was performed with the Kapa Library Quantification kit. Paired-end 2 x 150 bp sequencing of the libraries was performed on an Illumina HiSeq 2500. To increase sequence diversity, 25-30% phiX was spiked into each library pool. The study's processing was this. Quality-filtered reads were processed with the UMI-based MiGEC pipeline, which removed over 75% of raw TCR sequences during error correction. VDJ genes were aligned to IMGT germline references, and clonotypes were defined by unique CDR3 amino acid sequence plus V-J genes. VDJtools evaluated clonal expansion, Shannon diversity and CDR3 relatedness (CalcPairwiseDistances, ClusterSamples); CLCbio workbench built phylogenetic trees. A clone was classed as expanded if it had 8 or more unique UMIs, a cutoff based on coefficient-of-variation modelling across technical triplicates. Using fastp trimming at Q25 and MiXCR clonotype assembly, TCRdb reanalyzed the public sequencing data and kept in-frame beta chains. Records with the same CDR3 protein are collapsed into one entry carrying the most frequent genes and DNA. What appears here as the V and J calls and clone size reflects TCRdb's work, not the paper's. Counted in this sample were 67,000 or so distinct CDR3 sequences; about 13% of them appeared once. Around 4.3% of the sample belongs to the ten largest clones.

This clonotype was seen repeatedly, ten times or more. Its antigen specificity is not known. Per-base quality was not reported, and no clone a single base away is much larger than it. The clonotype originates from a female donor with HTLV-1-associated myelopathy (HAM/TSP). Sequencing was performed on PBMCs.

The DNA sequence follows: TGTGCCAGCAATGGGGCAGACCGCACAGATACGCAGTATTTT. It translates to CASNGADRTDTQYF. Recombination joined TRBV28 with TRBJ2-3; matching of 5 bases hints at TRBD1 as the D gene. Including cysteine and phenylalanine, the CDR3 has 14 amino acids. Only the CDR3 portion is preserved as DNA: 42 bases, with reading frame beginning at the first base. CDR1 and CDR2 are read off the germline V gene as MDHEN and SYDVKM. Between the V and J ends, shortened by 7 bases and 1 base respectively, the junction contains 12 bases.